The 27 T cell receptor beta chains listed next were all sequenced from one sample in a study of T-cell reconstitution after alpha-beta-depleted transplantation in children. A TCRbeta library incorporating unique molecular identifiers was prepared. TCRdb reprocessed the PCR reads with MiXCR, giving one entry per CDR3 protein. The sample yields about 460,000 distinct CDR3 sequences, roughly an eighth seen once. The source material was PBMCs from the stem cell graft donor, sampled from the stem cell graft. These TCRs come from a human donor who donated a stem cell graft to a child with combined immunodeficiency.

This clonotype was observed a single time. A much more abundant neighbour one base away suggests this may be a read error. The V call is TRBV6-9, the J call TRBJ2-2; D unclear. The CDR3 extends over 16 amino acids. The germline V gene has CDR1 MNHGY and CDR2 SVAAGI. CDR3 DNA: TGTGCCACCAGTTATCCGTGGGCCGGTAACACCGGGGAGCTGTTTTTT. As protein: CATSYPWAGNTGELFF.

This clonotype was seen at least ten times. V gene TRBV5-1 combines with J gene TRBJ2-1; D is perhaps TRBD2 (5 bases). The CDR3 loop spans 14 amino acids. Per the germline V gene, CDR1 is SGHRS and CDR2 is YFSETQ. V shed 1 base and J shed 1 base, with 6 bases lying between them. CDR3 loop: CASSLRDSYNEQFF. DNA of the CDR3: TGCGCCAGCAGCTTGCGGGATTCCTACAATGAGCAGTTCTTC.

This sequence joins TRBV20-1 and TRBJ2-5, with D possibly being TRBD2 (6 bases). V was clipped by 3 bases and J by 3 bases, with 11 bases between them. The CDR3 spans 13 residues. Germline lookup yields CDR1 DFQATT and CDR2 SNEGSKA (reference sequence). CDR3 amino acids: CSASYPGEETQYF. DNA of the CDR3: TGCAGTGCTAGCTACCCGGGGGAAGAGACCCAGTACTTC.

The chain carries TRBV27 and TRBJ1-2; 8 nucleotides match TRBD1. J was trimmed by 3 bases and V by 8 bases; bases with no gene match: 11. CDR1 and CDR2 (germline): MNHEY, SMNVEV (reference sequence). The CDR3 has 15 residues. CDR3 in amino acids: CASLGPTGGDYGYTF. The CDR3 coding sequence is TGTGCCAGCCTAGGCCCCACAGGGGGAGACTATGGCTACACCTTC.

In this sample, this clonotype turned up many times. Compared with germline, one end of the junction differs, possibly owing to a read error. Here the CDR3 reads CASSLTGGIGYSF. Here the CDR3 DNA reads TGCGCCAGCAGCTTGACCGGGGGCATTGGCTACAGCTTC. The gene calls are TRBV5-1 and TRBJ1-2; D perhaps matches TRBD1 (6 bases). The CDR3 is 13 amino acids. Per the germline V gene, CDR1 is SGHRS and CDR2 is YFSETQ.

This clonotype was picked up many times. The rearrangement links TRBV6-5 to TRBJ1-3, with 7 bases lining up with TRBD1. The V segment lost 4 bases and the J segment 0 bases; nucleotides outside the gene matches: 15. The CDR3 is 19 amino acids. Germline V CDR1 and CDR2: MNHEY, SVGAGI. The CDR3 DNA follows: TGTGCCAGCAGTTCCCCCTGGTCCCGACAGGGAGTCTCTGGAAACACCATATATTTT. Translating gives CASSSPWSRQGVSGNTIYF.

The chain couples TRBV20-1 to TRBJ2-5; 8 bases agree with TRBD2. The CDR3 spans 15 residues. Unmatched junction bases numbered 12, after V lost 4 bases and J lost 5 bases. Germline V gives CDR1 DFQATT, CDR2 SNEGSKA (reference sequence). Here the CDR3 reads CSAKEGLAESETQYF. The CDR3 nucleotides read TGCAGTGCTAAAGAAGGACTAGCTGAGAGTGAGACCCAGTACTTC.

V usage is TRBV12-3 or TRBV12-4 and J usage is TRBJ1-1; D is uncertain. This CDR3 spans 15 amino acids. V gave up 5 bases and J gave up 4 bases, with 17 bases separating them. CDR3 loop: CASSPRRGHGTEAFF. In nucleotides, the CDR3 is TGTGCCAGCAGTCCTCGGCGGGGTCATGGCACTGAAGCTTTCTTT.

V gene TRBV6-5 combines with J gene TRBJ1-1; 8 nucleotides line up with TRBD1. This CDR3 spans 15 amino acids. The J segment lost 1 base and the V segment lost 7 bases, leaving 8 bases of the junction unmatched. Per the germline V gene, CDR1 is MNHEY and CDR2 is SVGAGI. CDR3 amino acids: CASTFQGARNTEAFF. CDR3 DNA: TGTGCCAGCACTTTCCAGGGGGCGCGGAACACTGAAGCTTTCTTT.

The chain uses TRBV6-2 or TRBV6-3 and TRBJ2-3; a weak D match, TRBD2 (5 bases). Trimming removed 7 bases at V and 0 bases at J, with 11 bases between. The CDR3 loop spans 14 amino acids. Germline lookup yields CDR1 MNHEY and CDR2 SVGEGT. CDR3 sequence (DNA): TGTGCCAGCAACCAGCGGATCAGCACAGATACGCAGTATTTT. Amino acids: CASNQRISTDTQYF.

This clonotype was counted many times. The genes are TRBV28 and TRBJ2-1; weak D call: TRBD2 (5 bases). The V gene lost 5 bases and the J gene lost 4 bases, with 12 bases spanning the gap. CDR1 is MDHEN, CDR2 SYDVKM, per germline. The CDR3 runs to 14 residues. This CDR3 reads CASSPARGYNEQFF. CDR3 DNA: TGTGCCAGCAGTCCCGCCCGAGGGTACAATGAGCAGTTCTTC.

The chain carries TRBV2 and TRBJ2-7; 8 bases map to TRBD1. The germline gives CDR1 SNHLY, CDR2 FYNNEI. Unmatched junction bases numbered 5, after V lost 5 bases and J lost 2 bases. The CDR3 extends over 14 amino acids. CDR3 amino acids: CASSPRGPTYEQYF. The CDR3 DNA reads TGTGCCAGCAGTCCCAGGGGGCCTACCTACGAGCAGTACTTC.

The rearrangement links TRBV12-3 or TRBV12-4 to TRBJ1-4; no reliable D call. V shed 3 bases and J shed 7 bases, with 9 bases lying between them. The CDR3 spans 13 residues. CDR3 in amino acids: CASSLYSGEKLFF. CDR3 bases: TGTGCCAGCAGTTTGTATAGCGGTGAAAAACTGTTTTTT.

In its sample, this clonotype was seen a few times. The gene calls are TRBV7-6 and TRBJ2-2, with 10 positions matching TRBD1. The CDR3 loop spans 18 amino acids. The germline V gene has CDR1 SGHVS and CDR2 FNYEAQ. V lost 5 bases and J lost 5; bases outside the gene matches: 14. CDR3 sequence: CASSLYQTGTGVTGELFF. The CDR3 bases are TGTGCCAGCAGCCTATATCAAACCGGGACAGGGGTAACCGGGGAGCTGTTTTTT.

This clonotype was counted a few times. The chain employs TRBV6-2 or TRBV6-3 and TRBJ2-4, with unresolved D. From germline, CDR1 is MNHEY and CDR2 SVGEGT. The CDR3 runs to 13 residues. Trimming took 4 bases from V and 6 from J, leaving 10 bases between them. The CDR3 spells CASSLLRRNIQYF. The CDR3, as DNA: TGTGCCAGCAGTTTGCTGAGGAGAAACATTCAGTACTTC.

This clonotype was seen many times. The genes are TRBV9 and TRBJ2-7; TRBD2 matches 11 bases. This CDR3 is built from 14 residues. The trim removed 0 bases at V and 6 bases at J, leaving 2 bases unmatched. Germline values: CDR1 SGDLS, CDR2 YYNGEE. CDR3 bases: TGTGCCAGCAGCGTAGATGGACTAGCGGGCGAGCAGTACTTC. It translates to CASSVDGLAGEQYF.

There are a few counts of this clonotype. The chain joins TRBV11-2 to TRBJ2-7; 12 bases line up with TRBD2. This CDR3 comprises 19 residues. Per the germline V gene, CDR1 is SGHAT and CDR2 is FQNNGV. Germline trimming cut 1 base from V and 0 bases from J; bases unmatched to any gene: 10. In DNA, the CDR3 is TGTGCCAGCAGCTTAGTTGCAGGCCCGACTAGCGGGAGCTCCTACGAGCAGTACTTC. It yields the protein CASSLVAGPTSGSSYEQYF.

The table lists this clonotype with many counts. DNA for the CDR3: TGTGCCAGCAGTTTAACCCCGGACAGTACCTACGAGCAGTACTTC. Translating it yields CASSLTPDSTYEQYF. This chain links TRBV28 with TRBJ2-7; tentative D call: TRBD1 (6 bases). Trimming left V 2 bases short and J 2 bases short, with 13 bases between. Germline lookup yields CDR1 MDHEN and CDR2 SYDVKM. The CDR3 totals 15 residues.

The rearrangement joins TRBV7-6 to TRBJ2-1; 10 positions match TRBD2. V lost 5 bases, J lost 9 bases, and 13 bases stayed unmatched. This CDR3 has 16 residues. Germline loops: CDR1 SGHVS, CDR2 FNYEAQ. The CDR3 protein is CASSAGNSGGPGEQFF. In nucleotides, the CDR3 is TGTGCCAGCAGCGCTGGTAATAGCGGGGGGCCGGGTGAGCAGTTCTTC.

The chain joins TRBV4-1 to TRBJ1-2, with a weak D call TRBD1 (5 bases). Between the trimmed V and J ends, which lost 1 base and 7 bases, there was a span of 13 bases. Germline-derived CDR1 and CDR2 are MGHRA and YSYEKL. This CDR3 contains 14 residues. CDR3 sequence reads: CASSQAGEAGGYTF. CDR3 bases: TGCGCCAGCAGCCAAGCGGGGGAGGCGGGTGGCTACACCTTC.

The sample holds a few counts of this clonotype. The chain combines TRBV24-1 with TRBJ2-1; no clear D. Trimming took off 7 bases at V and 6 bases at J, with 6 bases between the two ends. Germline lookup yields CDR1 KGHDR and CDR2 SFDVKD. This CDR3 is 11 amino acids long. The CDR3 reads CATRGINEQFF. The CDR3 DNA is TGTGCCACCAGGGGCATCAATGAGCAGTTCTTC.

The chain couples TRBV9 to TRBJ2-5, with D perhaps matching TRBD2 (5 bases). The CDR3 runs 13 residues. Trimming took off 2 bases at V and 1 base at J, with 6 bases between the two ends. Germline lookup yields CDR1 SGDLS and CDR2 YYNGEE. The CDR3 is CASSVGVQETQYF. CDR3 sequence (DNA): TGTGCCAGCAGCGTCGGGGTCCAAGAGACCCAGTACTTC.

V is TRBV20-1 and J is TRBJ2-7, with D perhaps matching TRBD1 (6 bases). Germline CDR1 and CDR2: DFQATT and SNEGSKA (reference sequence). With 5 bases removed from V and 3 bases from J, the gap between germline ends came to 14 bases. The CDR3 runs 13 residues. The CDR3 spells CSAGKGQIYEQYF. In DNA, the CDR3 is TGCAGTGCTGGGAAAGGACAGATCTACGAGCAGTACTTC.

This chain joins TRBV18 and TRBJ2-7; D is undetermined. Deletions cut 1 base from V and 5 bases from J, with 9 bases between. Per the germline V gene, CDR1 is KGHSH and CDR2 is LQKENI. The CDR3 covers 13 residues. The CDR3 loop reads CASSPRGSHEQYF. The CDR3 nucleotides are TGTGCCAGCTCACCACGCGGCAGCCACGAGCAGTACTTC.

The sample holds a few counts of this clonotype. This sequence joins TRBV18 and TRBJ2-1; perhaps TRBD2 as D (7 bases). CDR1 and CDR2 (germline): KGHSH, LQKENI. This CDR3 has 16 amino acids. Trimming removed 3 bases at V and 5 bases at J, with 17 bases between. CDR3 bases: TGTGCCAGCTCACCCCCCCTGGCGGGGGCCAACAATGAGCAGTTCTTC. Its protein product is CASSPPLAGANNEQFF.

V gene TRBV5-1 combines with J gene TRBJ2-1; 7 bases are a match to TRBD2. The CDR3 has 18 residues. The germline gives CDR1 SGHRS, CDR2 YFSETQ. After removal of 4 bases from V and 8 bases from J, the junction contained 21 bases not matched to a gene. CDR3: CASSRNRTGGRELYEQFF. The CDR3 DNA reads TGCGCCAGCAGCCGAAACCGTACCGGAGGGCGGGAGCTTTATGAGCAGTTCTTC.

This clonotype showed up just a few times. The CDR3 sequence is CASSFFRVGDTQYF. The DNA of the CDR3 is TGTGCCAGCAGTTTTTTCAGGGTGGGAGATACGCAGTATTTT. V usage is TRBV6-2 or TRBV6-3 and J usage is TRBJ2-3, with a possible D match to TRBD1 (5 bases). The CDR3 has 14 amino acids. The germline V gene encodes CDR1 MNHEY and CDR2 SVGEGT. Trimming took off 4 bases at V and 5 bases at J, with 13 bases between the two ends.